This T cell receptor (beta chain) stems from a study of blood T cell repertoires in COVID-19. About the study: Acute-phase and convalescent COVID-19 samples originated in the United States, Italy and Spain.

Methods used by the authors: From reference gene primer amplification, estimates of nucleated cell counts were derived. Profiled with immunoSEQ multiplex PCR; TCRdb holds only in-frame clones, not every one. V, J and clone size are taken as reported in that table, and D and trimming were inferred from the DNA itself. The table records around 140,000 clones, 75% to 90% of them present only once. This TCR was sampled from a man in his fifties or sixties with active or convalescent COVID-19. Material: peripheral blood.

The CDR3 bases are TGTGCCAGCAGAATGACAGGGGACCAGCCCCAGCATTTT. As protein: CASRMTGDQPQHF. This chain uses TRBV2 with TRBJ1-5; TRBD1 agrees at 8 bases. The CDR3 spans 13 residues. With V trimmed by 6 bases and J by 7 bases, 5 bases remained unmatched. The germline CDR1 and CDR2 sequences are SNHLY and FYNNEI.